The 10 T cell receptor beta chains below were found in one sample sequenced in a study of cytomegalovirus exposure and HLA in healthy donors. The PCR employed 60 Vbeta primers together with 13 Jbeta primers. The repertoire was sequenced with immunoSEQ multiplex PCR; TCRdb's copy has only in-frame clones and lacks some. Of 150,000 to 200,000 clones listed, 65% to 85% are singletons. Sequencing used PBMCs. Source of these receptors: a woman in her 50s in good health and CMV-seropositive.

V is TRBV5-1 and J is TRBJ1-2; the match to TRBD1 covers 7 bases. Trimming removed 0 bases from V and 5 bases from J; junction bases left unmatched: 7. The CDR3 loop spans 15 amino acids. Germline assignment: CDR1 SGHRS and CDR2 YFSETQ. CDR3 sequence reads: CASSLEAGGSYGYTF. For the CDR3, the DNA is TGCGCCAGCAGCTTGGAAGCAGGGGGAAGTTATGGCTACACCTTC.

The CDR3 sequence is CASQGFALDQPQHF. CDR3 sequence (DNA): TGTGCCAGTCAGGGATTCGCGTTGGATCAGCCCCAGCATTTT. J is TRBJ1-5 and V is TRBV2; weak D call: TRBD1 (5 bases). CDR1 SNHLY and CDR2 FYNNEI come from the germline V gene. This CDR3 contains 14 residues. Trimming took 9 bases from V and 5 from J, leaving 17 bases between them.

The chain carries TRBV21-1 and TRBJ2-2; TRBD2 is the table's D call, not checked against the DNA. TRBV21-1 is listed as a pseudogene. There are 19 residues in the CDR3. The CDR3 DNA reads TGTGCCAGCAGCAAAGGGAGAAATGGACTAGCGGTAGGCACCGGGGAGCTGTTTTTT. It specifies CASSKGRNGLAVGTGELFF.

The chain uses TRBV27 and TRBJ2-2; possibly TRBD2 for D (5 bases). The V gene's germline CDR1 is MNHEY and CDR2 SMNVEV (reference sequence). Trimming stripped 8 bases from V and 0 bases from J, with 10 bases between. CDR3 length equals 14 residues. The CDR3 is CASQEAANTGELFF. The CDR3 bases are TGTGCCAGCCAGGAAGCGGCGAACACCGGGGAGCTGTTTTTT.

The gene calls are TRBV7-2 and TRBJ1-2; tentative D call: TRBD1 (6 bases). CDR3 length equals 15 residues. V was pared by 5 bases and J by 7 bases, with 20 bases between. CDR1 is SGHTA and CDR2 is FQGNSA in the germline V gene. The CDR3 loop is CASSPRVGAQGGYTF. The CDR3 DNA follows: TGTGCCAGCAGCCCCAGGGTGGGGGCGCAGGGTGGCTACACCTTC.

The chain combines TRBV27 with TRBJ2-1, with 7 bases fitting TRBD2. Per the germline V gene, CDR1 is MNHEY and CDR2 is SMNVEV (reference sequence). V shed 6 bases and J 1 base; nucleotides not matched to a gene: 6. This CDR3 contains 15 residues. The CDR3 DNA reads as TGTGCCAGCAGCCGAGGACTAGTTTCCTACAATGAGCAGTTCTTC. This sequence encodes CASSRGLVSYNEQFF.

The chain links TRBV10-3 to TRBJ2-2; 9 bases match TRBD1. CDR3 length: 16 amino acids. Looked up from germline, CDR1 is ENHRY and CDR2 is SYGVKD. V lost 6 bases to trimming and J lost 6 bases; unmatched junction nucleotides: 11. CDR3 sequence reads: CAIRRTGTGISGELFF. The CDR3 bases are TGTGCCATCAGGAGAACCGGGACAGGGATATCCGGGGAGCTGTTTTTT.

The chain links TRBV30 to TRBJ2-5, with 10 nucleotides matching TRBD2. CDR1 and CDR2 (germline): GTSNPN, SVGIG (reference sequence). J lost 4 bases, V lost 5 bases, and 10 bases had no gene match. The CDR3 sequence is 15 residues long. The CDR3, as DNA: TGTGCCTGGTCAAGCCAGCGGGGGGGCCGAGAGACCCAGTACTTC. It encodes CAWSSQRGGRETQYF.

Comment on this clone: Given a much more abundant clone one base away, this may be a read error. The V and J genes are TRBV5-5 and TRBJ1-2, with a weak D call TRBD1 (5 bases). This CDR3 spans 13 amino acids. V was pared by 4 bases and J by 5 bases, with 12 bases between. Germline CDR1 SGHKS, CDR2 YYEKEE (reference sequence). Written as DNA, the CDR3 is TGTGCCAGCAGCCTGGGGCAGGAATATGGCTACACCTTC. This encodes CASSLGQEYGYTF.

This chain links TRBV6-5 with TRBJ1-2, with a weak D call TRBD1 (6 bases). V was pared by 7 bases and J by 6 bases, with 18 bases between. CDR3 length equals 14 residues. Per the germline V gene, CDR1 is MNHEY and CDR2 is SVGAGI. CDR3 residues: CASTIMGALDGYTF. For the CDR3, the DNA is TGTGCCAGCACCATAATGGGGGCCTTGGATGGCTACACCTTC.